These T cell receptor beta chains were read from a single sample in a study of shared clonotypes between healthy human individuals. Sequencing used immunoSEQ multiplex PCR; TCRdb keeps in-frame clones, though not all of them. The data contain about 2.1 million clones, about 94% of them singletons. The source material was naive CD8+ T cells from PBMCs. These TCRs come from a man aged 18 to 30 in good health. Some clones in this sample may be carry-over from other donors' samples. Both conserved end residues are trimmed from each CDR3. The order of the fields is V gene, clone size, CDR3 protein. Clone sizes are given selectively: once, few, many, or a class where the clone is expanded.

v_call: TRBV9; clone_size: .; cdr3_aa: ASSGSGVSYNEQF
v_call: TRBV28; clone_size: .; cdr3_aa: ASTLEVTSGNTIY
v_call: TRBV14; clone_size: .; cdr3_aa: ASSQGGGSWHEQF
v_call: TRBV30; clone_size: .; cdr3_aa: AWSRGAAYEQY
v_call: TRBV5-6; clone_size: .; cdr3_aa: ASSLGTVRATDTQY
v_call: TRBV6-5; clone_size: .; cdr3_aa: ASSYPRQPEKLF
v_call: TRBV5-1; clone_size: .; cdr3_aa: ASSPGLAPTYNEQF
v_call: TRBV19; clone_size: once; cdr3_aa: ASSPIIETFGARAYGYT
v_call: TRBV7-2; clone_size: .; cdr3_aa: ASTPRWGVDNEQF
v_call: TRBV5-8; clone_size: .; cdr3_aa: ASSLVLGTANYEQY
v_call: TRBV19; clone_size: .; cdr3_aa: ASSKYGRGEETQY
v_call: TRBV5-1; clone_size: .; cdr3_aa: ASSRQGGLAGVQPDTQY
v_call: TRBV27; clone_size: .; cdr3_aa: ASSLGTAYEQY
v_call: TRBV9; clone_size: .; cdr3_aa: ASSVEVAGLRTQY
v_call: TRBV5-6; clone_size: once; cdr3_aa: ASSLGGRDYGYT
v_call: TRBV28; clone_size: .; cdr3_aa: ASSLAYSARYLSYEQY
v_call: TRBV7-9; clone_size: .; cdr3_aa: ASTTEDQSSGANVLT
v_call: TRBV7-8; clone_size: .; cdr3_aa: ASNKLAGRFHEQY
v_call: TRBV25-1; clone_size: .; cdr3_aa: ASSEWGFAETQY
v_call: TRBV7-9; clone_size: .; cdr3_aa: ASSSTRRDGYEQY
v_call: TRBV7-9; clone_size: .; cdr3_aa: ASSERSNTGELF
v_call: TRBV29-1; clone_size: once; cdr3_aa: SVRGTGRDQPQH
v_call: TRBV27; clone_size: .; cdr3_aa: ASSILRGQETQY
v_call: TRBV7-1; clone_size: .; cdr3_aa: ASSPKQGKTYGYT